Below, 2 T cell receptor beta chains from the same sample are listed, as sequenced in a study of blood T cell repertoires in COVID-19. Generated by immunoSEQ multiplex PCR, the TCRdb table keeps only in-frame clones and is missing some. The data show 150,000 to 200,000 clones, about 85% seen once. The sample taken for sequencing was peripheral blood. The receptors originated from an older woman with COVID-19, enrolled during active disease.

The V and J genes are TRBV6-5 and TRBJ1-1; D perhaps matches TRBD1 (5 bases). The CDR3 is made up of 13 amino acids. Between the trimmed V and J ends, which lost 4 bases and 11 bases, there was a span of 17 bases. Germline V lookup: CDR1 MNHEY, CDR2 SVGAGI. The chain's CDR3 is CASSSRTDKGAFF. Here the CDR3 DNA reads TGTGCCAGCAGTTCCCGGACCGACAAGGGGGCTTTCTTT.

The rearrangement joins TRBV7-3 to TRBJ1-1; tentative D call: TRBD1 (6 bases). V shed 2 bases and J shed 5 bases, with 12 bases lying between them. The CDR3 extends over 14 amino acids. CDR1 and CDR2 (germline): SGHTA, FQGTGA. Here the CDR3 DNA reads TGTGCCAGCAGCTTAGTAGGGGGAAGGACTGAAGCTTTCTTT. Translation gives CASSLVGGRTEAFF. The variable domain in full, with the rest retrieved from reference TRBV7-3 and TRBJ1-1, is GAGVSQTPSNKVTEKGKYVELRCDPISGHTALYWYRQSLGQGPEFLIYFQGTGAADDSGLPNDRFFAVRPEGSVSTLKIQRTERGDSAVYLCASSLVGGRTEAFFGQGTRLTVV.